This record covers a single T cell receptor beta chain. The data were taken from a study of blood T cell repertoires in COVID-19. Study-wide background: The samples span acute and convalescent COVID-19 from the United States, Italy and Spain. In each case, the material was cDNA or gDNA derived from T cells, B-cell-depleted T cells, or PBMCs.

CDR1 is WNHNN and CDR2 is SYGVQD in the germline V gene (reference sequence). This CDR3 comprises 15 residues. J lost 1 base, V lost 6 bases, and 5 bases had no gene match. Methods used by the authors: Amplification of reference gene primers was used by the study to estimate nucleated cell counts. TCRdb's table, derived via immunoSEQ multiplex PCR, lists solely in-frame clones and lacks some. The DNA was the basis for D and trimming; V, J and clone size are from that table. The sample has about 290,000 clones, about 82% seen once. V and J are TRBV10-1 and TRBJ2-2, with 7 positions matching TRBD1. Specimen: peripheral blood. This TCR was recovered from a woman aged 45-60 years with active or convalescent COVID-19. The CDR3 DNA sequence: TGCGCCAGCAGACCAACAGGGGTGAACACCGGGGAGCTGTTTTTT. This sequence encodes CASRPTGVNTGELFF.